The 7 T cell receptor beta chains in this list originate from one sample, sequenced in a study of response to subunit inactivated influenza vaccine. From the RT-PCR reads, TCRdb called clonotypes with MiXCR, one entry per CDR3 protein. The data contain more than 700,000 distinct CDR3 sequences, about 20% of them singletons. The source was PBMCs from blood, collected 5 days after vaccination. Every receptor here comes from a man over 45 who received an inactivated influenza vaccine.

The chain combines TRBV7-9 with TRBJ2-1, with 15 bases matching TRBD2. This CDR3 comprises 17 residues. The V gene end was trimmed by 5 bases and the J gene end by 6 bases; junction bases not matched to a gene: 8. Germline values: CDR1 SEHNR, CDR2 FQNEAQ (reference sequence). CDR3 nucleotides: TGTGCCAGCAGCCAAGGACTAGCGGGAGGGCCTCGCAATGAGCAGTTCTTC. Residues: CASSQGLAGGPRNEQFF.

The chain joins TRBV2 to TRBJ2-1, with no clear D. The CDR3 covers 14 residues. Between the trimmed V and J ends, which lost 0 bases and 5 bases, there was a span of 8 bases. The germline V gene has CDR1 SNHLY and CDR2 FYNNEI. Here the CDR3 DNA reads TGTGCCAGCAGTGAAGCGCGACCGGACAATGAGCAGTTCTTC. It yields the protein CASSEARPDNEQFF.

In DNA form, the CDR3 reads TGCAGCGTTGGGACAGGGAGGGTATACTCTGGGGCCAACGTCCTGACTTTC. It encodes CSVGTGRVYSGANVLTF. The chain uses TRBV29-1 and TRBJ2-6; D is perhaps TRBD1 (8 bases). CDR1 is SQVTM and CDR2 is ANQGSEA in the germline V gene. The V gene lost 4 bases and the J gene lost 0 bases, with 16 bases spanning the gap. This CDR3 contains 17 residues.

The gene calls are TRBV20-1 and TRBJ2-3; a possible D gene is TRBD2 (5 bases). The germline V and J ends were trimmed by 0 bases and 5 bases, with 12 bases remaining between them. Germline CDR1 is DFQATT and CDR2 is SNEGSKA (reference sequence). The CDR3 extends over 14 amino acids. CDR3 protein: CSARDYGKGDTQYF. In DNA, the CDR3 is TGCAGTGCTAGAGATTACGGGAAGGGAGATACGCAGTATTTT.

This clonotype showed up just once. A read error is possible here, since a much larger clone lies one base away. CDR3 protein: CASRQAGGTEAFF. In DNA, the CDR3 is TGTGCCAGCAGACAAGCAGGGGGCACTGAAGCTTTCTTT. The chain has TRBV6-2 or TRBV6-3 and TRBJ1-1, with TRBD1 identical over 7 bases. V gave up 6 bases and J gave up 4 bases; unmatched junction bases: 5. The CDR3 has 13 amino acids. The germline CDR1 and CDR2 sequences are MNHEY and SVGEGT.

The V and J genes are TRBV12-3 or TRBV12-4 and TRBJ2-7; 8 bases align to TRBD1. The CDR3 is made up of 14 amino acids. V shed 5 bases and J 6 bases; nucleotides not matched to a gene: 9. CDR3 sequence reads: CASSVTGGPSEQYF. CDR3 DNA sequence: TGTGCCAGCAGTGTTACAGGGGGGCCATCCGAGCAGTACTTC.

CDR3 loop: CSVERQGSPYEQYF. DNA of the CDR3: TGCAGCGTTGAACGGCAGGGTAGCCCCTACGAGCAGTACTTC. The chain is built from TRBV29-1 and TRBJ2-7, with a tentative D call TRBD1 (5 bases). The germline gives CDR1 SQVTM, CDR2 ANQGSEA. The CDR3 runs 14 residues. V lost 2 bases, J lost 2 bases, and 13 bases lay in between.